The rows below give T cell receptor beta chains drawn from one sample of a study of cytomegalovirus exposure and HLA in healthy donors. Clones were read by immunoSEQ multiplex PCR, and TCRdb kept only the in-frame ones, dropping some. This repertoire shows about 110,000 clones, roughly 75% found once; its top ten account for about 2.3%. The sequenced material came from PBMCs. All receptors come from a man aged 35-49 years in good health and CMV-seronegative. The CDR3 runs from the conserved cysteine through the conserved F or W. The order of the fields is V gene, D gene, CDR3 length, J gene, clone size, CDR3 DNA, CDR3 protein. The D gene is left open where the match is weak. Clone size is not always given. Where it is, it says once, few, many or a class for expanded clones.

V: TRBV6-5
D: TRBD1
length: 14
J: TRBJ2-7
size: -
DNA: TGTGCCAGCAGTCAGGGGGACGGGCGATACGAGCAGTACTTC
CDR3: CASSQGDGRYEQYF

V: TRBV29-1
D: -
length: 13
J: TRBJ2-5
size: -
DNA: TGCAGCGCGAAGACTGCTTTAAAAGAGACCCAGTACTTC
CDR3: CSAKTALKETQYF

V: TRBV7-9
D: -
length: 15
J: TRBJ1-1
size: few
DNA: TGTGCCAGCAGCCAGGAGGGACGGACGAACACTGAAGCTTTCTTT
CDR3: CASSQEGRTNTEAFF

V: TRBV12-5
D: -
length: 14
J: TRBJ1-5
size: -
DNA: TGTGCTAGTGCCCTCTACCTAGGCGATCAGCCCCAGCATTTT
CDR3: CASALYLGDQPQHF

V: TRBV7-2
D: TRBD1
length: 15
J: TRBJ2-2
size: -
DNA: TGTGCCAGCAGCCTGTTACAGGGGGCAGGCGGGGAGCTGTTTTTT
CDR3: CASSLLQGAGGELFF

V: TRBV2
D: TRBD2
length: 17
J: TRBJ2-7
size: few
DNA: TGTGCCAGCAGTTCAAGAATTACTAGCGGGGGTCCCTACGAGCAGTACTTC
CDR3: CASSSRITSGGPYEQYF

V: TRBV5-1
D: TRBD1
length: 16
J: TRBJ2-5
size: -
DNA: TGCGCCAGCAGCCGTGCAGACAGGGCTCTCCAAGAGACCCAGTACTTC
CDR3: CASSRADRALQETQYF

V: TRBV9
D: TRBD2
length: 21
J: TRBJ2-3
size: -
DNA: TGTGCCAGCAGCGTAGGAGGGGGTCGACTAGCGGGAAGTTTTAGCACAGATACGCAGTATTTT
CDR3: CASSVGGGRLAGSFSTDTQYF

V: TRBV4-1
D: -
length: 15
J: TRBJ2-7
size: -
DNA: TGCGCCAGCAGCCTGGTCGTGAACAGTTTCAACGAGCAGTACTTC
CDR3: CASSLVVNSFNEQYF

V: TRBV6-6
D: TRBD1
length: 14
J: TRBJ2-7
size: -
DNA: TGTGCCAGCAGCCAAGGACAGGGAACGTACGAGCAGTACTTC
CDR3: CASSQGQGTYEQYF

V: TRBV23-1
D: TRBD1
length: 13
J: TRBJ2-1
size: -
DNA: TGCGCCAGCAGGACAGGGGTAGGAAATGAGCAGTTCTTC
CDR3: CASRTGVGNEQFF

V: TRBV19
D: -
length: 15
J: TRBJ1-6
size: -
DNA: TGTGCCAGCCGACAGGACGGAACCGATAATTCACCCCTCCACTTT
CDR3: CASRQDGTDNSPLHF

V: TRBV7-2
D: -
length: 15
J: TRBJ2-1
size: -
DNA: TGTGCCAGCAGCTTAGCGGGGGGAACCTACAATGAGCAGTTCTTC
CDR3: CASSLAGGTYNEQFF

V: TRBV6-5
D: TRBD1
length: 14
J: TRBJ2-7
size: -
DNA: TGTGCCAGCACCACGGACAGGGGGTTTGGGGAGCAGTACTTC
CDR3: CASTTDRGFGEQYF

V: TRBV5-1
D: TRBD1
length: 16
J: TRBJ2-4
size: -
DNA: TGCGCCAGCAGCTGGGCCTCGACAGGGTTCCAAAACATTCAGTACTTC
CDR3: CASSWASTGFQNIQYF

V: TRBV7-3
D: -
length: 13
J: TRBJ2-5
size: -
DNA: TGTGCCAGCAGCCCGAGTAGGGGCGAGACCCAGTACTTC
CDR3: CASSPSRGETQYF

V: TRBV7-8
D: TRBD1
length: 16
J: TRBJ2-7
size: -
DNA: TGTGCCAGCAGTCCGGGGACAGGCAGCTTCTCCTACGAGCAGTACTTC
CDR3: CASSPGTGSFSYEQYF

V: TRBV7-8
D: TRBD2
length: 14
J: TRBJ2-7
size: -
DNA: TGTGCCAGCAGCCTCTCGGGGGGGCACTACGAGCAGTACTTC
CDR3: CASSLSGGHYEQYF

V: TRBV7-8
D: TRBD2
length: 16
J: TRBJ2-3
size: -
DNA: TGTGCCAGCAGCCGCTTCCTTGTAGCGGGGGGAGATACGCAGTATTTT
CDR3: CASSRFLVAGGDTQYF

V: TRBV5-4
D: TRBD2
length: 18
J: TRBJ2-3
size: -
DNA: TGTGCCAGCAGCTCACCCGGACTAGCGGGGGGGATTGGGGATACGCAGTATTTT
CDR3: CASSSPGLAGGIGDTQYF

V: TRBV29-1
D: -
length: 14
J: TRBJ1-2
size: -
DNA: TGCAGCGTTGAAGTAGCGGGGGCATTGTATGGCTACACCTTC
CDR3: CSVEVAGALYGYTF

V: TRBV5-4
D: TRBD1
length: 15
J: TRBJ2-1
size: -
DNA: TGTGCCAGCAGCGGGGTCCCCGGGACAGATAATGAGCAGTTCTTC
CDR3: CASSGVPGTDNEQFF

V: TRBV25-1
D: TRBD1
length: 16
J: TRBJ2-5
size: -
DNA: TGTGCCAGCAGTAACCTCCTAGGACAGGGCGGAGAGACCCAGTACTTC
CDR3: CASSNLLGQGGETQYF

V: TRBV5-4
D: -
length: 13
J: TRBJ1-2
size: once
DNA: TGTGCCAGCAGCTTTGGGGGCTCCTATGGCTACACCTTC
CDR3: CASSFGGSYGYTF

V: TRBV6-1
D: TRBD2
length: 16
J: TRBJ2-7
size: -
DNA: TGTGCCAGCAGTGCCGGACTAGCGGGGGGGCCTGACGAGCAGTACTTC
CDR3: CASSAGLAGGPDEQYF

V: TRBV7-2
D: TRBD1
length: 17
J: TRBJ1-2
size: -
DNA: TGTGCCAGCAGCTTAGTAACCGGACAGGGTACTAACTATGGCTACACCTTC
CDR3: CASSLVTGQGTNYGYTF

V: TRBV7-9
D: TRBD2
length: 13
J: TRBJ2-3
size: once
DNA: TGTGCAGCCGGGGGGGCCCCCACAGATACGCAGTATTTT
CDR3: CAAGGAPTDTQYF

V: TRBV21-1
D: -
length: 18
J: TRBJ2-7
size: -
DNA: TGTGCCAGCAGCAAAGCATCGGCTAGCGGGGTTTGCTCCTACGAGCAGTACTTC
CDR3: CASSKASASGVCSYEQYF

V: TRBV6-1
D: -
length: 13
J: TRBJ2-7
size: -
DNA: TGTGCCAGCAGGGCGACTAGGGCCTACGAGCAGTACTTC
CDR3: CASRATRAYEQYF

V: TRBV4-2
D: -
length: 14
J: TRBJ1-1
size: few
DNA: TGTGCCAGCAGCCAGCAGGGGAGGAACACTGAAGCTTTCTTT
CDR3: CASSQQGRNTEAFF

V: TRBV6-1
D: -
length: 14
J: TRBJ2-1
size: -
DNA: TGTGCCAGCCGAGGGGGGGGGTCCTACAATGAGCAGTTCTTC
CDR3: CASRGGGSYNEQFF

V: TRBV7-2
D: TRBD1
length: 15
J: TRBJ1-2
size: once
DNA: TGTGCCAGCAGCTTGGGGGCTCGGGACAGGGCGGGCTACACCTTC
CDR3: CASSLGARDRAGYTF